This T cell receptor (beta chain) was sequenced for a study of chemoradiotherapy in HPV16-positive cancers. In the study overall: Candidate HPV-specific clones and shared TCR motifs came from a couple of HPV16-positive patients.

Assay: immunoSEQ multiplex PCR; the TCRdb copy retains only in-frame clones and omits some. Among about 8,600 clones listed, roughly 87% were seen once. Trimming took off 1 base at V and 3 bases at J, with 13 bases between the two ends. Germline lookup yields CDR1 LNHDA and CDR2 SQIVND (reference sequence). The CDR3 is 15 amino acids. Details on this clone: Its antigen remains unknown.

Findings and caveats of the study: Functional assays defining HPV-specific T cells used only a couple of HPV16-positive patients.

The TCR was taken from a human donor with HPV-associated anogenital cancer. This specimen was blood, taken from a patient who underwent chemoradiotherapy. The rearrangement uses TRBV19 and TRBJ2-7; weak D call: TRBD1 (6 bases). The CDR3 is CASSIAQGSGYEQYF. The CDR3 nucleotides are TGTGCCAGTAGTATAGCACAGGGCAGCGGCTACGAGCAGTACTTC. Combining the CDR3 with reference TRBV19 and TRBJ2-7 gives the whole variable domain DGGITQSPKYLFRKEGQNVTLSCEQNLNHDAMYWYRQDPGQGLRLIYYSQIVNDFQKGDIAEGYSVSREKKESFPLTVTSAQKNPTAFYLCASSIAQGSGYEQYFGPGTRLTVT.